The rows below give T cell receptor beta chains drawn from one sample of a study of blood T cell repertoires in COVID-19. Clones were sequenced by immunoSEQ multiplex PCR, and TCRdb holds only the in-frame ones, with some missing. The sample lists some 180,000 clones, over 75% seen once, with approximately 0.5% in the top ten. The material sequenced was peripheral blood. The receptors derive from a man aged 50 or older with acute or convalescent COVID-19. CDR3s include the opening cysteine and the closing phenylalanine or tryptophan. A D gene is named only where the DNA matches it firmly. Clone sizes are given selectively: once, few, many, or a class where the clone is expanded.

>TRBJ1-2|TRBV27|TRBD1|.
TGTGCCAGCAGTGGACAGGAGGACTATGGCTACACCTTC
CASSGQEDYGYTF
>TRBJ2-1|TRBV11-2|.|.
TGTGCCAGCAGCGGACACGCGGCGGGGGCAGGGAATGAGCAGTTCTTC
CASSGHAAGAGNEQFF
>TRBJ2-1|TRBV4-1|.|.
TGCGCCAGCAGCCAAGTAAGTGGGGGCGAATTTTACGGTGAGCAGTTCTTC
CASSQVSGGEFYGEQFF
>TRBJ2-5|TRBV20-1|.|.
TGCAGTGCTAGTGAGGGAGTGCAAGAGACCCAGTACTTC
CSASEGVQETQYF
>TRBJ2-3|TRBV5-4|.|.
TGTGCCAGCAGCTTGGGGGCCTCGGGGGGCGCGACAGATACGCAGTATTTT
CASSLGASGGATDTQYF
>TRBJ2-7|TRBV27|TRBD1|once
TGTGCCAGCAGTCCTCGGACAGGGGCAAGGGAGCAGTACTTC
CASSPRTGAREQYF
>TRBJ1-2|TRBV3-1/TRBV3-2|.|once
TGTGCCAGCAGCCAAGACGAAAGCGGTGGCTACACCTTC
CASSQDESGGYTF
>TRBJ1-6|TRBV7-2|TRBD1|once
TGTGCCAGCAGCTTAGCTCCCTCGACAGGGCCTAATTCACCCCTCCACTTT
CASSLAPSTGPNSPLHF
>TRBJ2-1|TRBV4-1|TRBD2|.
TGCGCCAGCAGCCAAACTAGCGGTACCTACAATGAGCAGTTCTTC
CASSQTSGTYNEQFF
>TRBJ1-5|TRBV28|TRBD1|.
TGTGCCAGCAGTTTCAGAGGGGGCACTTCTTTACAGCCCCAGCATTTT
CASSFRGGTSLQPQHF
>TRBJ1-6|TRBV18|.|.
TGTGCCAGCTCACCAATCGACAGGCCAAATTCACCCCTCCACTTT
CASSPIDRPNSPLHF